The 8 T cell receptor beta chains below all came from one sample that was sequenced in a study of cytomegalovirus exposure and HLA in healthy donors. This PCR relied on a set of 60 Vbeta primers and 13 Jbeta primers. Sequenced by immunoSEQ multiplex PCR; TCRdb stores in-frame clones only, minus some. Of some 150,000 clones in the sample, around 80% were seen once. Sequenced material: PBMCs. Receptors originate from a female donor in good health and CMV-seronegative.

V is TRBV4-2 and J is TRBJ2-7; 11 bases line up with TRBD2. The trim removed 1 base at V and 4 bases at J, leaving 12 bases unmatched. CDR3 length: 18 residues. Germline CDR1 LGHNA, CDR2 YNFKEQ. The CDR3 sequence is CASSQALAGDVAHYEQYF. CDR3 nucleotide sequence: TGTGCCAGCAGCCAAGCACTAGCGGGAGACGTGGCCCATTACGAGCAGTACTTC.

Only one count was recorded for this clone. The V and J genes are TRBV15 and TRBJ2-7, with TRBD2 matching 14 bases. The CDR3 has 20 amino acids. With V trimmed by 0 bases and J by 0 bases, 10 bases remained unmatched. Per the germline V gene, CDR1 is LNHNV and CDR2 is YYDKDF (reference sequence). Here the CDR3 DNA reads TGTGCCACCAGCAGAGATAGATGTGGGACTAGCGGGAGTATCTCCTACGAGCAGTACTTC. Amino acids: CATSRDRCGTSGSISYEQYF.

This rearrangement joins TRBV5-4 to TRBJ2-7; a weak D match, TRBD1 (7 bases). Per the germline V gene, CDR1 is SGHNT and CDR2 is YYREEE (reference sequence). This CDR3 has 16 residues. Trimming shortened V by 8 bases and J by 6 bases, and 27 bases separated the two germline ends. The CDR3 DNA reads TGTGCCAGACAGTTTAGTCGGGAGACAGGGAGGTGCGAGCAGTACTTC. Its protein product is CARQFSRETGRCEQYF.

This chain joins TRBV28 and TRBJ1-2, with a weak D call TRBD1 (6 bases). In germline, CDR1 is MDHEN, CDR2 SYDVKM. The CDR3 sequence is 12 residues long. V was pared by 1 base and J by 6 bases, with 6 bases between. CDR3 in amino acids: CASSLSGDGYTF. For the CDR3, the DNA is TGTGCCAGCAGTTTATCAGGGGATGGCTACACCTTC.

A few counts support this clone. The chain links TRBV6-6 to TRBJ1-5; 8 nucleotides agree with TRBD1. Germline-derived CDR1 and CDR2 are MNHNY and SVGAGI (reference sequence). V gave up 8 bases and J gave up 4 bases; unmatched junction bases: 10. The CDR3 has 15 amino acids. The CDR3: CASLRTGRGNQPQHF. The CDR3 bases are TGTGCCAGCCTTAGGACAGGGAGGGGGAATCAGCCCCAGCATTTT.

V is TRBV28 and J is TRBJ2-4; 9 positions agree with TRBD2. The trim removed 3 bases at V and 1 base at J, leaving 7 bases unmatched. CDR1 is MDHEN, CDR2 SYDVKM, per germline. The CDR3 consists of 17 residues. The CDR3 DNA reads as TGTGCCAGCAGTTTGGCCGGACTAGCGAGGGCCAAAAACATTCAGTACTTC. Translated, it gives CASSLAGLARAKNIQYF.

The CDR3 here is CASSPTGLPNTGELFF. In DNA, the CDR3 is TGCGCCAGCAGCCCTACGGGACTACCGAACACCGGGGAGCTGTTTTTT. The chain carries TRBV5-1 and TRBJ2-2; the match to TRBD2 covers 7 bases. The V and J ends lost 4 bases and 0 bases, in that order; junction bases with no gene match: 6. This CDR3 is built from 16 residues. Germline V CDR1 and CDR2: SGHRS, YFSETQ. Using reference TRBV5-1 and TRBJ2-2 for the parts outside the CDR3, the full variable domain is KAGVTQTPRYLIKTRGQQVTLSCSPISGHRSVSWYQQTPGQGLQFLFEYFSETQRNKGNFPGRFSGRQFSNSRSEMNVSTLELGDSALYLCASSPTGLPNTGELFFGEGSRLTVL.

On this clone itself: In this CDR3 the conserved last residue, phenylalanine or tryptophan, is missing, so a read error is likely. The chain carries TRBV14 and TRBJ1-1; D is undetermined. Germline CDR1 and CDR2: SGHDN and FVKESK. The CDR3 totals 13 residues. V lost 2 bases and J 5 bases, leaving 9 bases between the germline ends. The CDR3 bases are TGTGCCAGCAGCCAAAAATATGCGACTGAAGCTTTCGTT. Protein: CASSQKYATEAFV.